Sequencing of this T cell receptor (beta chain) was carried out in a study of shared clonotypes between healthy human individuals. Study-wide results and limits: Generally, estimated richness proved larger in naive subsets than it did in memory subsets. Represented genetic and exposure-history diversity was restricted by having few donors.

On this clone: Its antigen is unknown.

In the CD4+ fraction, cells were divided into CD45RA+ naive and CD45RA-negative memory subsets. CDR1 and CDR2 from the germline V gene are SGHKS and YYEKEE (reference sequence). This CDR3 spans 12 amino acids. V was cut by 2 bases and J by 3 bases, with 5 bases left in between. Profiling relied on immunoSEQ multiplex PCR, and the TCRdb table lists in-frame clones only, not all of them. The sample records approximately 2,300,000 clones, about 90% being singletons. This receptor was identified in a man between 18 and 35 years old in good health. Some clones in this sample may be carry-over from other donors' samples. The sequenced sample consisted of naive CD4+ T cells from PBMCs. This sample's subset: CD45RA+ positively selected. This chain connects TRBV5-5 to TRBJ1-2, with D hard to call. The CDR3 spells CASSFSDYGYTF. DNA for the CDR3: TGTGCCAGCAGCTTTTCGGACTATGGCTACACCTTC.